The sequence of this T cell receptor (beta chain) was determined in a study of blood T cell repertoires in COVID-19. Study information: Acute and convalescent COVID-19 samples came from the United States, Italy and Spain.

CDR1 is SGHTA and CDR2 is FQGNSA in the germline V gene. The CDR3 runs 15 residues. V was clipped by 5 bases and J by 7 bases, with 21 bases between them. Per the original methods: Amplification from reference gene primers served as the basis for estimated nucleated cell counts. Profiled with immunoSEQ multiplex PCR; TCRdb holds only in-frame clones, not every one. The DNA was the basis for D and trimming; V, J and clone size are from that table. Of more than 300,000 clones listed, roughly 90% are singletons. This clone came up once. This receptor was obtained from a woman aged 70-85 years with COVID-19, enrolled during active disease. Sequenced: peripheral blood. The chain carries TRBV7-2 and TRBJ2-7; a possible D gene is TRBD1 (6 bases). CDR3 sequence (DNA): TGTGCCAGCAGCCCACGAGGGGGATCCCAGGGGGAGCAGTACTTC. Amino acids: CASSPRGGSQGEQYF.